Sequencing of this T cell receptor (beta chain) was carried out in a study of blood T cell repertoires in COVID-19 (dated by TCRdb to between 2020 and 2021). Regarding the study in general: Samples from collaborators originated in the United States, Italy and Spain and spanned both the acute and convalescent phases of COVID-19. The prospective study material was composed of cDNA or gDNA derived from T cells, B-cell-depleted T cells, or PBMCs. The dataset comprised deeply sampled blood TCRbeta repertoires from subjects exposed to, actively infected with, or recovered from COVID-19. The repertoires were released in a freely available public database meant as a resource for research on the immune response to SARS-CoV-2. Samples came from the ongoing ImmuneRACE study (first 160 participants) plus 1,254 subjects from 6 global collaborators. A de-identified subject ID, COVID-19 status, age in years and sex were almost always included in the sample metadata. HLA class I and class II types, where available, came from metadata supplied by the sample provider rather than from assay-based typing. Study-wide findings and limitations: The amount of clinical and demographic metadata varied by source and participant and was provided uncurated.

Each collaborating institution followed its own protocols to collect whole blood in K2EDTA tubes. For TCRbeta analysis, collaborators shipped samples as frozen whole blood, isolated PBMCs, or DNA extracted from either of those sample types. TCRbeta CDR3 regions were amplified from genomic DNA by means of the immunoSEQ Assay, a bias-controlled multiplex PCR. The original methods were these. The number of nucleated cells in each sample was estimated from the amplification of reference gene primers within the assay. To quantify the absolute abundance of each unique TCRbeta CDR3 rearrangement, sequence reads were collapsed and filtered. For each sample, productive Simpson clonality was calculated as the square root of Simpson's diversity index across productive rearrangements. The table was pulled from immuneACCESS by TCRdb, which kept in-frame rearrangements only. Such tables lose some clones; where checked, under half of the loss comes from unresolved V genes, and the rest has no known cause. The V and J calls and clone size were taken over from that table, and D and trimming were inferred from the DNA. The sample records 9,500 to 15,000 clones, over 85% of which are singletons. Clones ranked in the top ten supply roughly 15% of the sample.

A word on this clone: The target of this receptor is not known. Base qualities are missing; no much larger clone stands one base away.

The V end gives up 0 bases and the J end 5 bases, leaving 8 bases in the junction not matched to a gene. The germline V gene gives CDR1 as KGHSH and CDR2 as LQKENI. The CDR3 spans 16 residues, from the cysteine through the phenylalanine. Just the 48-base CDR3 DNA is kept, in frame starting at base 1. Sequencing was carried out using peripheral blood. The TCR was taken from a man aged 65 to 79 with active COVID-19. The rearranged segments are TRBV18 and TRBJ1-2, with 8 bases in between that match TRBD1. The CDR3 corresponds to CASSPPRGQGSYGYTF. The DNA sequence is TGTGCCAGCTCACCACCGAGAGGACAGGGTTCATATGGCTACACCTTC.